This section outlines one T cell receptor (beta chain) sequence together with its context. Per germline, CDR1 KGHSH and CDR2 LQKENI. Trimming removed 3 bases from V and 0 bases from J, with 15 bases in between. CDR3 length: 18 residues. The sample originates from a study of blood T cell repertoires in COVID-19. Authors' processing steps: It was from reference gene primer amplification that nucleated cell counts were estimated. Produced via immunoSEQ multiplex PCR; TCRdb's table is partial and in-frame only. The D gene and trimming were derived from the DNA, and the V and J assignments and clone size from that table. The sample has some 130,000 clones, 86% seen once; the top ten hold over 10%.

The origin of this receptor is a woman in her seventies with COVID-19, enrolled during active disease. V gene TRBV18 combines with J gene TRBJ2-6, with a weak D call TRBD1 (6 bases). The sequenced sample consisted of peripheral blood. The CDR3 spells CASSPGRGQSSGANVLTF. The CDR3, as DNA: TGTGCCAGCTCACCTGGCAGGGGTCAAAGCTCTGGGGCCAACGTCCTGACTTTC.